Below are 5 T cell receptor beta chains sequenced from a single sample in a study of blood T cell repertoires in COVID-19. TCRdb's table, derived via immunoSEQ multiplex PCR, lists solely in-frame clones and lacks some. Here the sample spans hundreds of thousands of clones, 75% to 90% being singletons. The sequenced material came from PBMCs or T cells enriched from blood (not recorded which). The receptor source for this set is a middle-aged man who had recovered from COVID-19.

V usage is TRBV12-5 and J usage is TRBJ2-3; D is perhaps TRBD1 (5 bases). V lost 5 bases and J 6 bases, leaving 12 bases between the germline ends. The CDR3 spans 13 residues. CDR1 and CDR2 (germline): LGHNT, FRNRAP. DNA of the CDR3: TGTGCTAGTGGTGATAATAGGGGTGATACGCAGTATTTT. Its protein is CASGDNRGDTQYF. The full variable domain, its missing parts supplied by reference TRBV12-5 and TRBJ2-3, is DARVTQTPRHKVTEMGQEVTMRCQPILGHNTVFWYRQTMMQGLELLAYFRNRAPLDDSGMPKDRFSAEMPDATLATLKIQPSEPRDSAVYFCASGDNRGDTQYFGPGTRLTVL.

The genes are TRBV7-6 and TRBJ2-7; possible D gene TRBD2, 5 bases. The CDR3 has 15 residues. The ends were cut back, 6 bases at V and 2 bases at J, with 17 bases in the middle. The germline V gene has CDR1 SGHVS and CDR2 FNYEAQ. The CDR3 loop is CASSSGETQTYEQYF. The CDR3 DNA reads TGTGCCAGCAGTTCCGGGGAGACACAAACCTACGAGCAGTACTTC.

J is TRBJ1-1 and V is TRBV29-1; D is possibly TRBD1 (6 bases). The CDR3 spans 18 residues. V was shortened by 3 bases and J by 0 bases, with 23 bases between the two germline ends. In germline, CDR1 is SQVTM, CDR2 ANQGSEA. CDR3 region: CSVEGGISGGALNTEAFF. CDR3 coding DNA: TGCAGCGTTGAGGGAGGAATTTCGGGGGGCGCGTTGAACACTGAAGCTTTCTTT.

This sequence joins TRBV7-9 and TRBJ1-2; TRBD1 might be the D (5 bases). The CDR3 extends over 13 amino acids. The germline V gene encodes CDR1 SEHNR and CDR2 FQNEAQ (reference sequence). Trimming removed 5 bases from V and 1 base from J, with 8 bases in between. DNA of the CDR3: TGTGCCAGCAGCCCGACAGTTAACTATGGCTACACCTTC. Its translation is CASSPTVNYGYTF.

The chain links TRBV5-3 to TRBJ2-7; D may be TRBD1 (6 bases). TRBV5-3 is an ORF, with its function uncertain. Trimming took off 0 bases at V and 3 bases at J, with 10 bases between the two ends. The CDR3 consists of 14 residues. The CDR3 is CARSLGGHGYEQYF. In nucleotides, the CDR3 is TGTGCCAGAAGCTTGGGGGGACACGGCTACGAGCAGTACTTC.